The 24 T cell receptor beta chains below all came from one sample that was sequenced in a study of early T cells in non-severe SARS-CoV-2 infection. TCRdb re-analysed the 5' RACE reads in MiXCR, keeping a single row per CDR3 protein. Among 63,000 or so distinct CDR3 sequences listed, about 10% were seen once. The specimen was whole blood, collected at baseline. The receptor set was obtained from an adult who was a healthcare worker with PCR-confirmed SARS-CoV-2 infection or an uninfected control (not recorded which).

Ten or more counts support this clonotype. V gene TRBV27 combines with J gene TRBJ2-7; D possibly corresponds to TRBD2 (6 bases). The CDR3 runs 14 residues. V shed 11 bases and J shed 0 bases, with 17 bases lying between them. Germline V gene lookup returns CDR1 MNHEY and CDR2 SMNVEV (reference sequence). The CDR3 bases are TGTGCCCTTGAGAGGGACTGGAGCTCCTACGAGCAGTACTTC. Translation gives CALERDWSSYEQYF.

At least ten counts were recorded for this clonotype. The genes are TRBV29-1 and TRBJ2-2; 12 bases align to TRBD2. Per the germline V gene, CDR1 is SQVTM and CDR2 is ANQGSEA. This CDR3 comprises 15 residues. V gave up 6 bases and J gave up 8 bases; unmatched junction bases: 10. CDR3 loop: CSVSRTSGIGGELFF. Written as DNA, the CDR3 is TGCAGCGTCTCCAGGACTAGCGGGATAGGAGGGGAGCTGTTTTTT.

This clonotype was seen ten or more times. As DNA, the CDR3 is TGTGCCAGTAGCCGAATATCGGCGAGTCGGGAAAAACTGTTTTTT. Translating gives CASSRISASREKLFF. The V and J genes are TRBV19 and TRBJ1-4; D is unclear. The CDR3 extends over 15 amino acids. Germline CDR1 is LNHDA and CDR2 is SQIVND (reference sequence). Trimming took off 6 bases at V and 8 bases at J, with 19 bases between the two ends.

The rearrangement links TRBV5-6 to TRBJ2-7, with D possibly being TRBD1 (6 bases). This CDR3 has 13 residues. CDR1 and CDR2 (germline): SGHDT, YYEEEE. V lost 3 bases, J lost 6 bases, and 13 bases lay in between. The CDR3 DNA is TGTGCCAGCAGCTGGACAGATCGGGGCGAGCAGTACTTC. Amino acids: CASSWTDRGEQYF. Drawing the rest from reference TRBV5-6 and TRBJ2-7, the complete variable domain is DAGVTQSPTHLIKTRGQQVTLRCSPKSGHDTVSWYQQALGQGPQFIFQYYEEEERQRGNFPDRFSGHQFPNYSSELNVNALLLGDSALYLCASSWTDRGEQYFGPGTRLTVT.

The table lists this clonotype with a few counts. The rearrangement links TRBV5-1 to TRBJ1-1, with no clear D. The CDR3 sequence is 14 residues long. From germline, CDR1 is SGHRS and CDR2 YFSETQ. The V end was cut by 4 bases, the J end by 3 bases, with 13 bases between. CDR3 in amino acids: CASSPLTGYTEAFF. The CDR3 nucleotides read TGCGCCAGCAGCCCATTGACTGGGTACACTGAAGCTTTCTTT.

The CDR3 sequence: CASSERLVDEQFF. CDR3 in DNA: TGTGCCAGCAGTGAAAGGCTAGTCGATGAGCAGTTCTTC. This chain joins TRBV2 and TRBJ2-1; D call uncertain. The CDR3 spans 13 residues. The V end was cut by 2 bases, the J end by 8 bases, with 10 bases between. Germline CDR1 reads SNHLY; CDR2 reads FYNNEI.

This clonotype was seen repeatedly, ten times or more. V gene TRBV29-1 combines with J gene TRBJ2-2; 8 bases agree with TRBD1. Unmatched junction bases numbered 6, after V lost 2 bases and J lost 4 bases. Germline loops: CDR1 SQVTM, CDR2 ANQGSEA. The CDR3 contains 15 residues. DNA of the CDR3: TGCAGCGTTGAACCTGGACAGGGAGGCACCGGGGAGCTGTTTTTT. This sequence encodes CSVEPGQGGTGELFF.

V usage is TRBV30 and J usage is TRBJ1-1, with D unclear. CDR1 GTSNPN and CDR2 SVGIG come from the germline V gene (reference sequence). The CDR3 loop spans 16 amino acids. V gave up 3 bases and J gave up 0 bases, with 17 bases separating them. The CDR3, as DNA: TGTGCCTGGAGCCCCGGCAGCATACCATTGAACACTGAAGCTTTCTTT. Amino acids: CAWSPGSIPLNTEAFF. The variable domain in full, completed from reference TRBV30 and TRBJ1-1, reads SQTIHQWPATLVQPVGSPLSLECTVEGTSNPNLYWYRQAAGRGLQLLFYSVGIGQISSEVPQNLSASRPQDRQFILSSKKLLLSDSGFYLCAWSPGSIPLNTEAFFGQGTRLTVV.

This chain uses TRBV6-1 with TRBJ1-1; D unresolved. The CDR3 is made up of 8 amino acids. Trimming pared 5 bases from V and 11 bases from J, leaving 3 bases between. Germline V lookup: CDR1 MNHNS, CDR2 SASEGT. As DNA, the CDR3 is TGTGCCAGCAGTCTCGCTTTCTTT. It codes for CASSLAFF.

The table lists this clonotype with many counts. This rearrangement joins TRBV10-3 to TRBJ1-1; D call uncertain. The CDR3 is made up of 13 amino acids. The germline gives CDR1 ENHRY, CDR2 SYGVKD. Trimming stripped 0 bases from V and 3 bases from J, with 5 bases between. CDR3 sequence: CAISESTDTEAFF. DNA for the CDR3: TGTGCCATCAGTGAGTCAACGGACACTGAAGCTTTCTTT.

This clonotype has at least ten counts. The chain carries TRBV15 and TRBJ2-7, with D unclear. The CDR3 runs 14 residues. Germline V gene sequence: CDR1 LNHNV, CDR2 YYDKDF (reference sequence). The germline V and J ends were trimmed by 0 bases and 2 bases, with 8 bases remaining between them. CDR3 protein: CATSRDKLTYEQYF. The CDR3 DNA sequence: TGTGCCACCAGCAGAGATAAACTAACCTACGAGCAGTACTTC.

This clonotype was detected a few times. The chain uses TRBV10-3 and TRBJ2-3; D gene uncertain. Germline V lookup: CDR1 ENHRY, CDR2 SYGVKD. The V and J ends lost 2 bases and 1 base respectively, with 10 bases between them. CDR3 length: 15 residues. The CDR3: CAISETFPRTDTQYF. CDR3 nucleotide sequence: TGTGCCATCAGTGAGACTTTTCCTCGCACAGATACGCAGTATTTT.

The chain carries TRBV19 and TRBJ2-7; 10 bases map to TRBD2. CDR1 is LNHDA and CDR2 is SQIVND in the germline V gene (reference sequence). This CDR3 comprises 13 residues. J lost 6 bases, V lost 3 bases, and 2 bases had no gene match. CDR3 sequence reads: CASSISGGREQYF. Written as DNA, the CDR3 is TGTGCCAGTAGTATTAGCGGGGGGCGCGAGCAGTACTTC.

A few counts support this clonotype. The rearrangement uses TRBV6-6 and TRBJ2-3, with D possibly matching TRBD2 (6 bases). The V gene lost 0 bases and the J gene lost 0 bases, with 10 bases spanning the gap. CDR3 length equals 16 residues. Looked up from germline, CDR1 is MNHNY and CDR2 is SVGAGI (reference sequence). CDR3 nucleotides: TGTGCCAGCAGTTACTCAGGCGGGACCAGCACAGATACGCAGTATTTT. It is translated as CASSYSGGTSTDTQYF.

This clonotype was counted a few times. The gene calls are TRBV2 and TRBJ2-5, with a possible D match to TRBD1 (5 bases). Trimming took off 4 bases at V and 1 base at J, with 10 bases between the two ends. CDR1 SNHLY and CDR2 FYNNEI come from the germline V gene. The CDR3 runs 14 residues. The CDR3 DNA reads TGTGCCAGCAGTGCTGGACAAAGCCAAGAGACCCAGTACTTC. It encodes CASSAGQSQETQYF.

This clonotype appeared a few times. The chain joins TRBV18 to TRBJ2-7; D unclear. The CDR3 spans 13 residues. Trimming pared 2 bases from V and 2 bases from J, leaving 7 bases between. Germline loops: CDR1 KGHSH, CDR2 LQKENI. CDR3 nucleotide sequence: TGTGCCAGCTCACCATCAGGCACCTACGAGCAGTACTTC. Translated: CASSPSGTYEQYF.

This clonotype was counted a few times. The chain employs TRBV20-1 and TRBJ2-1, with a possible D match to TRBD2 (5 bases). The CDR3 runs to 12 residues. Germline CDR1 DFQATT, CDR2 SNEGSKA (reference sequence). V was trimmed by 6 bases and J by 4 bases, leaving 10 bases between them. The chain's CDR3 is CSASGNYNEQFF. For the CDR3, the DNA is TGCAGTGCGAGCGGTAATTACAATGAGCAGTTCTTC.

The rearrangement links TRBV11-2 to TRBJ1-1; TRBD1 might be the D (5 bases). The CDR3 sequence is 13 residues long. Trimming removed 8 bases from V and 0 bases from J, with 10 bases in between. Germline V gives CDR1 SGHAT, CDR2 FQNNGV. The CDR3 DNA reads TGTGCCAGCGGCCAGGGTATGAACACTGAAGCTTTCTTT. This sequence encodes CASGQGMNTEAFF.

DNA for the CDR3: TGTGCCAGCAGCTTAATGGCAGGGGACCCTGAAGCTTTCTTT. As protein: CASSLMAGDPEAFF. This chain connects TRBV7-2 to TRBJ1-1, with a weak D call TRBD1 (6 bases). This CDR3 has 14 residues. Trimming removed 2 bases from V and 6 bases from J, with 13 bases in between. Germline V gives CDR1 SGHTA, CDR2 FQGNSA.

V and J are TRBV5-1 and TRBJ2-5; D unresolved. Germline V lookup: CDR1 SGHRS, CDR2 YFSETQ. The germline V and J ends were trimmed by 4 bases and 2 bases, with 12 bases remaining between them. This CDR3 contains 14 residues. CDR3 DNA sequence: TGCGCCAGCAGCCCGCGTAAGGTGCAAGAGACCCAGTACTTC. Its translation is CASSPRKVQETQYF.

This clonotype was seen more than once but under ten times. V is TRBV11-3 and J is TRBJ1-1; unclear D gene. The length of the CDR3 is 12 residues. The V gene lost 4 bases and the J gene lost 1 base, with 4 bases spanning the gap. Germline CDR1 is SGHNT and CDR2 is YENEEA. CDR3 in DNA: TGTGCCAGCAGCTCCCGGAACACTGAAGCTTTCTTT. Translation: CASSSRNTEAFF.

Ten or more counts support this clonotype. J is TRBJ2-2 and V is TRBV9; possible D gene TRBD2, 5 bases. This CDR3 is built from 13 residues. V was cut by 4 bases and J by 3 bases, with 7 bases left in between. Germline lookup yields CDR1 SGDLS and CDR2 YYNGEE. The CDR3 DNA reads TGTGCCAGCAGCCTGGGAGACACCGGGGAGCTGTTTTTT. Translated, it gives CASSLGDTGELFF.

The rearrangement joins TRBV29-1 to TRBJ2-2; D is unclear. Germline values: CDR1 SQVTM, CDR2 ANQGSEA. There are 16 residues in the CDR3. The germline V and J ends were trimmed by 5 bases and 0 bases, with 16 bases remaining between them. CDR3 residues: CSVSSWTVANTGELFF. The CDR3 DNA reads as TGCAGCGTTTCTTCCTGGACGGTAGCGAACACCGGGGAGCTGTTTTTT.

The CDR3 spells CASSLASDEQFF. The CDR3 region has the DNA TGTGCCAGCAGCTTAGCGTCTGATGAGCAGTTCTTC. The V call is TRBV7-8, the J call TRBJ2-1; D uncertain. The CDR3 sequence is 12 residues long. Looked up from germline, CDR1 is SGHVS and CDR2 is FQNEAQ. Trimming removed 0 bases at V and 8 bases at J, with 5 bases between.